Following are 29 T cell receptor beta chains from one sample sequenced in a study of shared clonotypes between healthy human individuals (TCRdb year 2020). The method behind the library was the immunoSEQ multiplex PCR assay. TCRdb took this table from immuneACCESS and kept in-frame rearrangements with V and J called. Such tables lack part of the clones; where checked against another copy, unresolved V genes explain under half of the gap, and the rest is unexplained. For this sample the table gives a few million clones, of which 85% to 95% were detected only once. The ten biggest clones cover around 0.4% of the sample. The sample consisted of naive CD4+ T cells from PBMCs. The cell subset or site label for this specimen denotes: CD45RA+ positively selected. Receptors originate from a man aged 18 to 30 in good health. Some clones in this sample may be carry-over from other donors' samples.

The chain is built from TRBV16 and TRBJ2-7; weak D call: TRBD2 (6 bases). Germline lookup yields CDR1 KGHSY and CDR2 FQNENV. There are 15 residues in the CDR3. Trimming pared 2 bases from V and 5 bases from J, leaving 16 bases between. The CDR3 DNA is TGTGCCAGCAGCCAAAACCGGGACTTCGGCCACGAGCAGTACTTC. This sequence encodes CASSQNRDFGHEQYF.

Concerning this clone: Other DNA sequences from this sample encode an identical CDR3 as well. The V call is TRBV7-2, the J call TRBJ1-2, with TRBD1 identical over 8 bases. V lost 2 bases and J lost 6; bases outside the gene matches: 5. The V gene's germline CDR1 is SGHTA and CDR2 FQGNSA. The CDR3 contains 14 residues. This CDR3 is CASSLLGTGDGYTF. In DNA form, the CDR3 reads TGTGCCAGCAGCTTACTCGGGACAGGTGATGGCTACACCTTC.

The gene calls are TRBV28 and TRBJ2-7; 8 nucleotides line up with TRBD2. The CDR3 runs to 16 residues. The germline V gene encodes CDR1 MDHEN and CDR2 SYDVKM. Trimming cost V 7 bases and J 0 bases; bases outside gene matches: 11. The CDR3 bases are TGTGCCAGCAACCCTCCATGGGCGGGAGGCTCCTACGAGCAGTACTTC. Residues: CASNPPWAGGSYEQYF.

The rearrangement uses TRBV9 and TRBJ2-3, with 8 bases identical to TRBD2. This CDR3 is 16 amino acids long. CDR1 SGDLS and CDR2 YYNGEE come from the germline V gene. J was trimmed by 4 bases and V by 4 bases; bases with no gene match: 11. The CDR3 sequence is CASSPPGTRSADTQYF. CDR3 DNA: TGTGCCAGCAGCCCCCCCGGGACTAGATCCGCAGATACGCAGTATTTT.

The table lists this clone with a count of one. V usage is TRBV6-1 and J usage is TRBJ2-7; 16 positions agree with TRBD2. Germline V lookup: CDR1 MNHNS, CDR2 SASEGT. V was clipped by 4 bases and J by 6 bases; unmatched bases: 6. The CDR3 has 16 amino acids. The CDR3 reads CASSGVGTSGRVEQYF. For the CDR3, the DNA is TGTGCCAGCAGTGGGGTAGGGACTAGCGGGAGGGTCGAGCAGTACTTC.

The chain recombines TRBV4-1 with TRBJ2-1, with a weak D call TRBD2 (6 bases). CDR1 and CDR2 from the germline V gene are MGHRA and YSYEKL. V gave up 4 bases and J gave up 14 bases, with 18 bases separating them. The CDR3 has 13 amino acids. CDR3 coding DNA: TGCGCCAGCAGCCGATCCCCGGGGGTGCAGAAGTTCTTC. Protein: CASSRSPGVQKFF.

This chain uses TRBV10-3 with TRBJ1-3; possible D gene TRBD1, 5 bases. Germline V gene data show CDR1 as ENHRY and CDR2 as SYGVKD. The length of the CDR3 is 15 residues. Deletions cut 11 bases from V and 0 bases from J, with 17 bases between. The CDR3 nucleotides read TGTGCCTCGAGGGTAACAGGATTCTCTGGAAACACCATATATTTT. Translated: CASRVTGFSGNTIYF.

The chain joins TRBV28 to TRBJ1-4; D is undetermined. Trimming took 8 bases from V and 4 from J, leaving 11 bases between them. This CDR3 spans 13 amino acids. Germline assignment: CDR1 MDHEN and CDR2 SYDVKM. The DNA of the CDR3 is TGTGCCAGCGGAGACCAGCTTAATGAAAAACTGTTTTTT. Encoded protein: CASGDQLNEKLFF. The whole variable domain, filled in from reference TRBV28 and TRBJ1-4, reads DVKVTQSSRYLVKRTGEKVFLECVQDMDHENMFWYRQDPGLGLRLIYFSYDVKMKEKGDIPEGYSVSREKKERFSLILESASTNQTSMYLCASGDQLNEKLFFGSGTQLSVL.

In the case of this clone: The junction differs from germline at one of its ends, possibly a read error. V is TRBV2 and J is TRBJ2-3; D is possibly TRBD1 (5 bases). The CDR3 has 11 residues. The V gene's germline CDR1 is SNHLY and CDR2 FYNNEI. CDR3 in DNA: TGTGCCAGCAGTGAAAGTGGGGCGATCGATTTT. This codes for CASSESGAIDF.

The chain carries TRBV28 and TRBJ1-3; a possible D gene is TRBD1 (5 bases). Trimming cost V 6 bases and J 4 bases, with 13 bases left between them. The germline gives CDR1 MDHEN, CDR2 SYDVKM. The CDR3 consists of 14 residues. CDR3 sequence reads: CASSGEGPGNTIYF. The CDR3 DNA reads as TGTGCCAGCAGCGGGGAGGGGCCCGGAAACACCATATATTTT.

As for this clone: This sample includes further DNA sequences coding for the same CDR3. The genes are TRBV7-3 and TRBJ1-1; D may be TRBD1 (6 bases). Trimming took 2 bases from V and 3 from J, leaving 10 bases between them. The CDR3 extends over 14 amino acids. Germline-derived CDR1 and CDR2 are SGHTA and FQGTGA. The CDR3 DNA follows: TGTGCCAGCAGCTTAGTCGGGGGCGACACTGAAGCTTTCTTT. Its translation: CASSLVGGDTEAFF.

This chain connects TRBV9 to TRBJ1-4; D is perhaps TRBD1 (5 bases). Germline CDR1 and CDR2: SGDLS and YYNGEE. Trimming took 0 bases from V and 2 from J, leaving 11 bases between them. The CDR3 spans 16 residues. CDR3 in DNA: TGTGCCAGCAGCGTAGCGGGGGACGGTACTAATGAAAAACTGTTTTTT. This gives the protein CASSVAGDGTNEKLFF.

The chain joins TRBV2 to TRBJ2-7, with a possible D match to TRBD1 (6 bases). Trimming removed 10 bases from V and 1 base from J, with 11 bases in between. Germline CDR1 and CDR2: SNHLY and FYNNEI. This CDR3 has 12 amino acids. The CDR3 DNA follows: TGTGCCAATAGGGGGAGTTCCTACGAGCAGTACTTC. Translated: CANRGSSYEQYF. The full variable domain, rest sourced from reference TRBV2 and TRBJ2-7, is EPEVTQTPSHQVTQMGQEVILRCVPISNHLYFYWYRQILGQKVEFLVSFYNNEISEKSEIFDDQFSVERPDGSNFTLKIRSTKLEDSAMYFCANRGSSYEQYFGPGTRLTVT.

This chain links TRBV5-1 with TRBJ2-2; TRBD2 might be the D (5 bases). CDR1 and CDR2 from the germline V gene are SGHRS and YFSETQ. The CDR3 consists of 13 residues. V lost 4 bases and J lost 7, with 11 bases in between. CDR3 amino acids: CASSLGGGGELFF. For the CDR3, the DNA is TGCGCCAGCAGCCTAGGAGGAGGCGGGGAGCTGTTTTTT.

V and J are TRBV28 and TRBJ2-7; TRBD2 might be the D (6 bases). With 4 bases removed from V and 9 bases from J, the gap between germline ends came to 19 bases. CDR1 is MDHEN and CDR2 is SYDVKM in the germline V gene. This CDR3 has 14 amino acids. Written as DNA, the CDR3 is TGTGCCAGCAGTTCGCCGCCGTCCTTAGCGGCGCAGTACTTC. Encoded protein: CASSSPPSLAAQYF.

The V and J genes are TRBV5-1 and TRBJ2-3; the D is unclear. Trimming cost V 6 bases and J 2 bases, with 13 bases left between them. Germline CDR1 reads SGHRS; CDR2 reads YFSETQ. The CDR3 runs 14 residues. In DNA, the CDR3 is TGCGCCAGCACGCCCAGCCCCGCCACAGATACGCAGTATTTT. Residues: CASTPSPATDTQYF.

This chain uses TRBV7-2 with TRBJ2-3; D possibly corresponds to TRBD1 (5 bases). The CDR3 contains 18 residues. CDR1 is SGHTA and CDR2 is FQGNSA in the germline V gene. V lost 2 bases to trimming and J lost 0 bases, with 18 bases between them. CDR3 loop: CASSLKLGDSLSTDTQYF. In DNA form, the CDR3 reads TGTGCCAGCAGCTTAAAGCTAGGGGATTCCCTGAGCACAGATACGCAGTATTTT.

V usage is TRBV4-1 and J usage is TRBJ2-7; 9 bases are shared with TRBD1. CDR1 and CDR2 (germline): MGHRA, YSYEKL. The V gene end was trimmed by 0 bases and the J gene end by 1 base; junction bases not matched to a gene: 16. The CDR3 loop spans 20 amino acids. In DNA form, the CDR3 reads TGCGCCAGCAGCCAAGAAAGTGTCGGGACAGGGTTTCGATTGTCCTACGAGCAGTACTTC. This translates into CASSQESVGTGFRLSYEQYF.

The rearrangement joins TRBV7-2 to TRBJ2-1; 8 bases are shared with TRBD2. The germline V gene encodes CDR1 SGHTA and CDR2 FQGNSA. V lost 2 bases and J lost 0; bases outside the gene matches: 9. This CDR3 comprises 18 residues. The CDR3 coding sequence is TGTGCCAGCAGCTTAATCGGGAGGGCTGAAAGCTCCTACAATGAGCAGTTCTTC. Translating it yields CASSLIGRAESSYNEQFF.

In this sample, this clone turned up once. The gene calls are TRBV6-1 and TRBJ2-7; TRBD2 aligns across 11 bases. The germline CDR1 and CDR2 sequences are MNHNS and SASEGT. This CDR3 is built from 13 residues. The V and J ends lost 10 bases and 2 bases, in that order; junction bases with no gene match: 4. The CDR3 coding sequence is TGTGCCATCGGGACTAGCGGCACCTACGAGCAGTACTTC. This sequence encodes CAIGTSGTYEQYF.

The chain employs TRBV5-1 and TRBJ2-7; 13 nucleotides match TRBD2. The CDR3 length is 16 residues. V dropped 4 bases and J dropped 2; count of bases not matched to a gene: 6. Germline CDR1 and CDR2: SGHRS and YFSETQ. CDR3 protein: CASSGGLAGRAYEQYF. Written as DNA, the CDR3 is TGCGCCAGCAGCGGGGGACTAGCGGGGAGGGCCTACGAGCAGTACTTC.

The V and J genes are TRBV4-2 and TRBJ2-5, with TRBD2 identical over 7 bases. V dropped 0 bases and J dropped 1; count of bases not matched to a gene: 5. CDR1 LGHNA and CDR2 YNFKEQ come from the germline V gene. The CDR3 spans 16 residues. The CDR3 here is CASSQDWLAVQETQYF. The CDR3 DNA follows: TGTGCCAGCAGCCAAGATTGGCTAGCGGTCCAAGAGACCCAGTACTTC.

The chain joins TRBV7-2 to TRBJ2-3; 7 bases map to TRBD2. CDR1 and CDR2 (germline): SGHTA, FQGNSA. V lost 5 bases to trimming and J lost 2 bases; unmatched junction nucleotides: 13. The CDR3 is made up of 17 amino acids. CDR3 in amino acids: CASSPWGRGGNTDTQYF. CDR3 nucleotides: TGTGCCAGCAGCCCCTGGGGGAGGGGCGGAAACACAGATACGCAGTATTTT.

The chain couples TRBV28 to TRBJ1-6; no clear D. The V gene lost 6 bases and the J gene lost 6 bases, with 15 bases spanning the gap. Germline CDR1 MDHEN, CDR2 SYDVKM. CDR3 size: 15 residues. This CDR3 reads CASRPTRAVNSPLHF. CDR3 bases: TGTGCCAGCAGACCGACCCGGGCCGTTAATTCACCCCTCCACTTT.

This rearrangement joins TRBV27 to TRBJ1-4; D remains ambiguous. This CDR3 region has 16 residues. The germline CDR1 and CDR2 sequences are MNHEY and SMNVEV (reference sequence). V was trimmed by 5 bases and J by 2 bases, leaving 15 bases between them. CDR3: CASSPTRAATNEKLFF. The CDR3 DNA follows: TGTGCCAGCAGTCCTACGAGGGCAGCTACTAATGAAAAACTGTTTTTT.

The chain links TRBV30 to TRBJ2-5; TRBD1 matches 8 bases. The germline V gene has CDR1 GTSNPN and CDR2 SVGIG (reference sequence). V dropped 2 bases and J dropped 5; count of bases not matched to a gene: 4. The CDR3 consists of 13 residues. The CDR3 loop is CAWSLDRVETQYF. The CDR3 DNA sequence: TGTGCCTGGAGTTTGGACAGGGTGGAGACCCAGTACTTC.

The chain's CDR3 is CASSRIAGISYNEQFF. CDR3 sequence (DNA): TGTGCCAGCAGCAGGATAGCGGGGATCTCCTACAATGAGCAGTTCTTC. The chain joins TRBV28 to TRBJ2-1; the match to TRBD2 covers 8 bases. V trimming: 6 bases; J trimming: 0 bases; junction bases outside the gene matches: 7. Per germline, CDR1 MDHEN and CDR2 SYDVKM. The CDR3 covers 16 residues.

V gene TRBV2 combines with J gene TRBJ2-2; weak D call: TRBD1 (6 bases). Looked up from germline, CDR1 is SNHLY and CDR2 is FYNNEI. This CDR3 spans 15 amino acids. Trimming shortened V by 8 bases and J by 5 bases, and 18 bases separated the two germline ends. As DNA, the CDR3 is TGTGCCAGCCAGGTACCGGGACACAAGACCGGGGAGCTGTTTTTT. Residues: CASQVPGHKTGELFF.

CDR3 in amino acids: CASSLGQGMGNEQFF. The CDR3 DNA reads TGTGCCAGCAGTTTGGGACAGGGGATGGGCAATGAGCAGTTCTTC. This chain uses TRBV27 with TRBJ2-1, with 10 bases fitting TRBD1. With 3 bases clipped from V and 6 bases from J, the junction kept 5 bases outside the gene matches. Germline assignment: CDR1 MNHEY and CDR2 SMNVEV (reference sequence). CDR3 size: 15 residues.